This T cell receptor beta chain was documented in a study of T cells in Graves' hyperthyroidism and ophthalmopathy. Overall study findings and caveats: Within blood appeared most thyroid clonotypes that had expanded above 0.001.

This CDR3 contains 19 residues. CDR1 is DFQATT and CDR2 is SNEGSKA in the germline V gene (reference sequence). With 6 bases clipped from V and 0 bases from J, the junction kept 19 bases outside the gene matches. Amplified TCR beta CDR3 regions derived from RNA transcripts. A first-round RT-PCR of the TCR CDR3 used the HTBI primer set. TCRdb called the multiplex PCR reads again in MiXCR, with one record for every CDR3 protein. In the table there are 460,000 or so distinct CDR3 sequences, approximately 14% of which are singletons. Concerning this clonotype: Its target is unknown.

Stable Graves' hyperthyroidism meant no ophthalmopathy progression within 18 months. Lactation, pregnancy, other autoimmune disease or uncontrolled infection led to exclusion of patients. Source material: blood. The chain recombines TRBV20-1 with TRBJ1-5, with 8 bases lining up with TRBD1. The clonotype originates from a woman under 30 with Graves' hyperthyroidism. The CDR3 coding sequence is TGCAGTGCCCAGAAACGACAGTGGACAGGGCAGTATAGCAATCAGCCCCAGCATTTT. This translates into CSAQKRQWTGQYSNQPQHF.